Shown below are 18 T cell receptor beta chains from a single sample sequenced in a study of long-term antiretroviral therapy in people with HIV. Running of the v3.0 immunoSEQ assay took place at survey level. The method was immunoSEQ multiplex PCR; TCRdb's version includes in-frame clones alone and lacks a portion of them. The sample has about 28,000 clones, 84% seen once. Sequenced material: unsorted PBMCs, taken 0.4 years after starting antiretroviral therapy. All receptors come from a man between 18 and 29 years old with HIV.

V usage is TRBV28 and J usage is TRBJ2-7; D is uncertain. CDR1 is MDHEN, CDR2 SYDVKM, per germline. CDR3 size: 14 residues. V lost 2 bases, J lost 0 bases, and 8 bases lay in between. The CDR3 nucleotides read TGTGCCAGCAGTTTAGGTGGGATCTCCTACGAGCAGTACTTC. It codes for CASSLGGISYEQYF. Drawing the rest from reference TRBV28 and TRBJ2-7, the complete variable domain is DVKVTQSSRYLVKRTGEKVFLECVQDMDHENMFWYRQDPGLGLRLIYFSYDVKMKEKGDIPEGYSVSREKKERFSLILESASTNQTSMYLCASSLGGISYEQYFGPGTRLTVT.

The CDR3 sequence: CASSARVGVSYEQYF. The CDR3 bases are TGTGCCAGCAGTGCCCGTGTGGGGGTCTCCTACGAGCAGTACTTC. The chain is built from TRBV27 and TRBJ2-7, with D perhaps matching TRBD1 or TRBD2 (5 bases each). CDR1 and CDR2 from the germline V gene are MNHEY and SMNVEV (reference sequence). Trimming pared 5 bases from V and 0 bases from J, leaving 14 bases between. This CDR3 region has 15 residues.

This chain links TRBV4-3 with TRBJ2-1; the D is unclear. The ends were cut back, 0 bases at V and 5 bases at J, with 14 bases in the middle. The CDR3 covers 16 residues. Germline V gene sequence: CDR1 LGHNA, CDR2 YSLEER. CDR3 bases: TGCGCCAGCAGCCAAGATGGGTCAGGTCGCAACAATGAGCAGTTCTTC. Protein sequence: CASSQDGSGRNNEQFF.

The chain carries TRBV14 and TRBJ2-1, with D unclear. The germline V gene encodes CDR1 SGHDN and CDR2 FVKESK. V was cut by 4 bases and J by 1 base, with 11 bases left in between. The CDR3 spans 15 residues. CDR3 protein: CASSPWKRSYNEQFF. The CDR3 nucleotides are TGTGCCAGCAGCCCGTGGAAAAGGTCCTACAATGAGCAGTTCTTC.

The CDR3 region is CASSEGLTYEQYF. CDR3 sequence (DNA): TGCGCCAGCAGTGAAGGGCTTACCTACGAGCAGTACTTC. V gene TRBV10-2 combines with J gene TRBJ2-7, with D unclear. CDR3 length: 13 amino acids. Looked up from germline, CDR1 is WSHSY and CDR2 is SAAADI. V gave up 3 bases and J gave up 2 bases, with 8 bases separating them.

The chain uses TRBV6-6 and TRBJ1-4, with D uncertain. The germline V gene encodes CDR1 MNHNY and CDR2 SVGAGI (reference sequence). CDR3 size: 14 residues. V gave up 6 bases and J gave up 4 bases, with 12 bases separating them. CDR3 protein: CASREGSLNEKLFF. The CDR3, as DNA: TGTGCCAGCAGGGAAGGGTCGCTTAATGAAAAACTGTTTTTT.

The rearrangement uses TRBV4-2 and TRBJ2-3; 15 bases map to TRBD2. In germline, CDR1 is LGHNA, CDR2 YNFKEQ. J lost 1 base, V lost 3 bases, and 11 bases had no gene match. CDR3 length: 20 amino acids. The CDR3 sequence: CASSQGFGLAGGSGTDTQYF. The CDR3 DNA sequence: TGTGCCAGCAGCCAGGGATTCGGACTAGCGGGGGGGAGCGGCACAGATACGCAGTATTTT.

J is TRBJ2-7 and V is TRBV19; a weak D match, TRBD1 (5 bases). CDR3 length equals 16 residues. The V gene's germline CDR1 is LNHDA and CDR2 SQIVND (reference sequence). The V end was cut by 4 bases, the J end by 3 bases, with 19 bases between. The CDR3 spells CASSTYRQQLFYEQYF. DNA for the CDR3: TGTGCCAGTAGTACCTATCGACAGCAGCTATTCTACGAGCAGTACTTC.

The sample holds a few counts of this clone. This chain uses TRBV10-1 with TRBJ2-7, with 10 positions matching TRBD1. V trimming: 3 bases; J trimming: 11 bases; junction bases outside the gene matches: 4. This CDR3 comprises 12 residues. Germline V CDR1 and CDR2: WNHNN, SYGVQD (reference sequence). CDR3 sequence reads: CASSDRTGGEYF. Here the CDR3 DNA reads TGCGCCAGCAGTGATAGGACAGGGGGAGAGTACTTC.

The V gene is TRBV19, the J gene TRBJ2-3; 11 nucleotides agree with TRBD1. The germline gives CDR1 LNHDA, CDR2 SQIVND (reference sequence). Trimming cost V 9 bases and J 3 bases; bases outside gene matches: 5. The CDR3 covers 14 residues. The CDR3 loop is CASKGQGETDTQYF. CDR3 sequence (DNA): TGTGCCAGCAAGGGACAGGGGGAGACAGATACGCAGTATTTT.

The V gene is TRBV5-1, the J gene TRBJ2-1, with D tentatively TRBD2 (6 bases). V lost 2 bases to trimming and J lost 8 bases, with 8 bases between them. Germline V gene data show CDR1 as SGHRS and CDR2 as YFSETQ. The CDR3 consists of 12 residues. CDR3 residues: CASSLSGDEQFF. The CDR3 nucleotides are TGCGCCAGCAGCTTATCGGGAGATGAGCAGTTCTTC. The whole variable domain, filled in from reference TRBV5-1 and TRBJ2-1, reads KAGVTQTPRYLIKTRGQQVTLSCSPISGHRSVSWYQQTPGQGLQFLFEYFSETQRNKGNFPGRFSGRQFSNSRSEMNVSTLELGDSALYLCASSLSGDEQFFGPGTRLTVL.

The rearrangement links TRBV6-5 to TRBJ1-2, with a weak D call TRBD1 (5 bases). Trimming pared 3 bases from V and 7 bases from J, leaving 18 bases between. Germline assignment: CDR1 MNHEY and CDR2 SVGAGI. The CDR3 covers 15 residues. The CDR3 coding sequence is TGTGCCAGCAGTTATTCATATGACAGTCCTCGTGGCTACACCTTC. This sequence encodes CASSYSYDSPRGYTF.

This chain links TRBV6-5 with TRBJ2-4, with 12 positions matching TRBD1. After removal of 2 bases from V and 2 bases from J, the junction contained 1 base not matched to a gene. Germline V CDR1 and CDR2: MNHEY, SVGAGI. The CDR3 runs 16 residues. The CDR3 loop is CASSYGTGGPKNIQYF. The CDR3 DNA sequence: TGTGCCAGCAGTTACGGGACAGGGGGCCCCAAAAACATTCAGTACTTC.

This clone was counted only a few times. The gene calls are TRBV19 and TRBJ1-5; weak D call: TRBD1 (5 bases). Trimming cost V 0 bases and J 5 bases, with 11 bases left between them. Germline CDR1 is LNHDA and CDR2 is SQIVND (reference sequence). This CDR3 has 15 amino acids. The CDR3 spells CASSIDGTGHQPQHF. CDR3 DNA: TGTGCCAGTAGTATAGATGGAACGGGACATCAGCCCCAGCATTTT.

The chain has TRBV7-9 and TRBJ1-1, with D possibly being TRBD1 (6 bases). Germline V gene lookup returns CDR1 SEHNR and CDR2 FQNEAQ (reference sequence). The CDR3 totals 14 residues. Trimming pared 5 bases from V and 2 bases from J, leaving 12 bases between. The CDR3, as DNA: TGTGCCAGCAGCCCCGCAGGGGTAAACACTGAAGCTTTCTTT. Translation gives CASSPAGVNTEAFF.

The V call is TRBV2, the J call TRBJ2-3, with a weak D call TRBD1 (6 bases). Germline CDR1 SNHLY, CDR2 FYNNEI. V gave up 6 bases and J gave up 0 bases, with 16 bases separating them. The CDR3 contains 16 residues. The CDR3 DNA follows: TGTGCCAGCAGAGCCGGGACATACCTTAGCACAGATACGCAGTATTTT. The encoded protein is CASRAGTYLSTDTQYF. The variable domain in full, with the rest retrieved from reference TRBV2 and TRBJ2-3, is EPEVTQTPSHQVTQMGQEVILRCVPISNHLYFYWYRQILGQKVEFLVSFYNNEISEKSEIFDDQFSVERPDGSNFTLKIRSTKLEDSAMYFCASRAGTYLSTDTQYFGPGTRLTVL.

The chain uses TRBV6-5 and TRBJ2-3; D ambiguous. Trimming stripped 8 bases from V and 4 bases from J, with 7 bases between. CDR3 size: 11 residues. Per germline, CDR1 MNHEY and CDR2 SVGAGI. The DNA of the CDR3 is TGTGCCAGCGCCTCCCCAGATACGCAGTATTTT. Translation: CASASPDTQYF.

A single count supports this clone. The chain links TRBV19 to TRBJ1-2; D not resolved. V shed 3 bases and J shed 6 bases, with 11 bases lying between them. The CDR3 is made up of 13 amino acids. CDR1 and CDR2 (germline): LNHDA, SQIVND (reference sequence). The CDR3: CASSIGVRNGYTF. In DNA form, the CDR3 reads TGTGCCAGTAGTATCGGGGTCAGAAATGGCTACACCTTC.